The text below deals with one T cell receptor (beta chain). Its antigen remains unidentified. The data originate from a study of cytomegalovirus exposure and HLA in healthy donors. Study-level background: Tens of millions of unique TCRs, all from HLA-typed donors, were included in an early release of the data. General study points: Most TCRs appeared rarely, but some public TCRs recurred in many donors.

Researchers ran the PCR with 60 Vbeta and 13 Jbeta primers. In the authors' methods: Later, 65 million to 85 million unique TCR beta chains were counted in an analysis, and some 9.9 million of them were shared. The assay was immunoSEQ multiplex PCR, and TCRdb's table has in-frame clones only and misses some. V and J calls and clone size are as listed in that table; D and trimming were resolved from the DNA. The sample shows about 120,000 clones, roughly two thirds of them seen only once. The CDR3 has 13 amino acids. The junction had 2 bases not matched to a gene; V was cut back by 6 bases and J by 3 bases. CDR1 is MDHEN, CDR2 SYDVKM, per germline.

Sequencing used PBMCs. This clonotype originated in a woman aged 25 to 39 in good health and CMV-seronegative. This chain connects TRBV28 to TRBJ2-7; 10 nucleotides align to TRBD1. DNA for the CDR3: TGTGCCAGCAGGGGACAGGGGAACTACGAGCAGTACTTC. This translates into CASRGQGNYEQYF.